This T cell receptor (beta chain) was sequenced during a study of blood T cell repertoires in COVID-19 (dated by TCRdb to the early 2020s). For the study in its entirety: Collaborator samples came from the United States, Italy and Spain and covered acute and convalescent phases of COVID-19. The material from the prospective study consisted of cDNA or gDNA derived from T cells, B-cell-depleted T cells, or PBMCs. Subjects who had been exposed to COVID-19, were actively infected with it, or had recovered from it provided the deeply sampled blood TCRbeta repertoires that made up the dataset. A freely available public database, intended as a resource for researchers studying the immune response to SARS-CoV-2, is where the repertoires were released. The samples were drawn from two sources: the first 160 participants of the ongoing ImmuneRACE study, and fewer than 1,500 subjects contributed by 6 global collaborators. Nearly every sample came with metadata listing a de-identified subject ID, COVID-19 status, age in years and sex. HLA class I and class II types, where available, came from metadata supplied by the sample provider rather than from assay-based typing.

The collaborating institutions used their own protocols to collect whole blood in K2EDTA tubes. Collaborator samples were shipped for TCRbeta analysis as frozen whole blood, isolated PBMCs, or DNA extracted from either sample type. CDR1 and CDR2, per the germline V gene (reference sequence), are LNHDA and SQIVND. The CDR3 runs 15 amino acids, cysteine and phenylalanine included. Of the read, only the CDR3 DNA is kept; its 45 bases are in frame from base 1. Germline trimming: 3 bases from V, 2 bases from J; junction bases outside gene matches: 5. TCRbeta CDR3 regions were amplified from genomic DNA by means of the immunoSEQ Assay, a bias-controlled multiplex PCR. For the original study's pipeline: Within the assay, amplification of reference gene primers was used to estimate how many nucleated cells each sample contained. To quantify the absolute abundance of each unique TCRbeta CDR3 rearrangement, sequence reads were collapsed and filtered. For each sample, productive Simpson clonality was calculated as the square root of Simpson's diversity index over productive rearrangements. The table was pulled from immuneACCESS by TCRdb, which kept in-frame rearrangements only. Such tables lose some clones; where checked, under half of the loss comes from unresolved V genes, and the rest has no known cause. That table is the source of V, J and clone size, and D and trimming were worked out from the DNA. Present in this sample are about 70,000 clones, around 80% of which were seen just once. In total, the top ten clones hold less than 20% of the sample.

Concerning this clone: Its cognate antigen has yet to be identified. No clone much larger than this one lies a single base away; base qualities are absent.

The paper's findings and limits, for the study overall: The quantity of clinical and demographic metadata differed by source and by participant and was supplied without curation.

The sample consisted of peripheral blood. The receptor's source is a man older than 75 with acute or convalescent COVID-19. The chain couples TRBV19 to TRBJ2-7; TRBD2 matches 9 bases in the middle. The DNA sequence reads TGTGCCAGTAGTATCACTAGCGGGCTTCCCTACGAGCAGTACTTC. It is translated as CASSITSGLPYEQYF.